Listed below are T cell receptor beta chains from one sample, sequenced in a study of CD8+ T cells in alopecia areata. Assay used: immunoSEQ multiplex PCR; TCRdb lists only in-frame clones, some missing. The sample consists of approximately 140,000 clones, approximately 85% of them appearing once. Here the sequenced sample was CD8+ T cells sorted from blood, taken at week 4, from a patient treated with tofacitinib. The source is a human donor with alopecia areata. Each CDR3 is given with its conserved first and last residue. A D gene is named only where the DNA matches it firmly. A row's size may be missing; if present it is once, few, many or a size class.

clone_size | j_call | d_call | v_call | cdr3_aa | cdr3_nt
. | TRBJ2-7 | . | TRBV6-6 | CASSYSMDLSSYEQYF | TGTGCCAGCAGTTACTCGATGGACTTATCTTCCTACGAGCAGTACTTC
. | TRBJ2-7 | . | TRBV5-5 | CASSLMYPEQYF | TGTGCCAGCAGCTTGATGTATCCCGAGCAGTACTTC
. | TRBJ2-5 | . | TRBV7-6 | CASSLAPPETGGLQETQYF | TGTGCCAGCAGCTTAGCTCCGCCAGAAACGGGGGGCCTTCAAGAGACCCAGTACTTC
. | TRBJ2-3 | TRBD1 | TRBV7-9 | CASSPSLDRGADTQYF | TGTGCCAGCAGCCCATCCCTCGACAGGGGGGCAGATACGCAGTATTTT
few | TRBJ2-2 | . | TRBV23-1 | CASSHTNTGELFF | TGCGCCAGCAGCCACACGAACACCGGGGAGCTGTTTTTT
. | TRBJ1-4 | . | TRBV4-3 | CASSQERPRMGEKLFF | TGCGCCAGCAGCCAAGAAAGGCCGCGTATGGGGGAAAAACTGTTTTTT
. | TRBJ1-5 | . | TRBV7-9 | CASSLGAGVQPQHF | TGTGCCAGCAGCTTAGGGGCAGGGGTGCAGCCCCAGCATTTT
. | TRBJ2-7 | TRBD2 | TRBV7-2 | CASSLELAGSGYEQYF | TGTGCCAGCAGCTTAGAGCTAGCGGGGTCTGGGTACGAGCAGTACTTC
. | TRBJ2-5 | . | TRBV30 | CAWSVGQGYQETQYF | TGTGCCTGGAGTGTGGGGCAGGGGTACCAAGAGACCCAGTACTTC
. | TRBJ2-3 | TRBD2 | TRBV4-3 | CASSQVWVAGGLGTDTQYF | TGCGCCAGCAGCCAAGTCTGGGTAGCGGGGGGGCTGGGCACAGATACGCAGTATTTT
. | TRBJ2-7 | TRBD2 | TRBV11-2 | CASSFQSGSAYEQYF | TGTGCCAGCAGCTTTCAGAGCGGGAGTGCCTACGAGCAGTACTTC
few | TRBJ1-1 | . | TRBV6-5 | CASTYLGAREAFF | TGTGCCAGCACTTATCTGGGGGCGCGCGAAGCTTTCTTT
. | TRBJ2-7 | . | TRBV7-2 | CASSSAPSYEQYF | TGTGCCAGCAGCTCCGCCCCCTCCTACGAGCAGTACTTC
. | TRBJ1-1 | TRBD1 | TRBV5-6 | CASSVGTGEAFF | TGTGCCAGCAGCGTAGGGACAGGGGAAGCTTTCTTT
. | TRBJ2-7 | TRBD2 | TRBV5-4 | CASSLVETSNEQYF | TGTGCCAGCAGCTTGGTTGAGACTAGCAACGAGCAGTACTTC
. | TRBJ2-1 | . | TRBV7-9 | CASSSAMGSSYNEQFF | TGTGCCAGCAGCTCGGCAATGGGAAGCTCCTACAATGAGCAGTTCTTC
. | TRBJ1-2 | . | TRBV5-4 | CASSSTKPGGGYTF | TGTGCCAGCAGCTCGACCAAGCCGGGAGGTGGCTACACCTTC
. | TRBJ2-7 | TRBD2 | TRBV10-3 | CAISESGSLAGYEQYF | TGTGCCATCAGTGAGTCAGGTAGTCTAGCGGGCTACGAGCAGTACTTC
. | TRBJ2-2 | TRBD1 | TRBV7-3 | CASSATGTANTGELFF | TGTGCCAGCAGCGCAACCGGGACAGCGAACACCGGGGAGCTGTTTTTT
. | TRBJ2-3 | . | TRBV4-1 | CASSLEVSTDTQYF | TGCGCCAGCAGCCTGGAGGTTAGCACAGATACGCAGTATTTT
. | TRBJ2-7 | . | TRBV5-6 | CASSGDSYEQYF | TGTGCCAGCAGCGGGGACTCCTACGAGCAGTACTTC
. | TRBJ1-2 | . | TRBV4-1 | CASGRGWGYTF | TGCGCCTCAGGAAGGGGTTGGGGCTACACCTTC
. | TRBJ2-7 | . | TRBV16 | CASSQSLSSNDEQYF | TGTGCCAGCAGCCAATCATTGTCGTCTAACGACGAGCAGTACTTC
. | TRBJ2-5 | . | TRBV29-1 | CSVEDLESLGQETQYF | TGCAGCGTTGAAGATCTAGAGTCTCTAGGCCAAGAGACCCAGTACTTC
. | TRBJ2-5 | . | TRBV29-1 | CSVEGQTQETQYF | TGCAGCGTTGAAGGACAGACCCAAGAGACCCAGTACTTC
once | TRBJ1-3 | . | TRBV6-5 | CASSQPGLTGNTIYF | TGTGCCAGCAGTCAACCGGGGCTCACTGGAAACACCATATATTTT